The source of this T cell receptor (beta chain) is a study of T cells in localized non-small cell lung cancer. This clone has a single count. Using immunoSEQ multiplex PCR, the repertoire was profiled, and TCRdb retains in-frame clones only, with some absent. The sample contains about 5,100 clones, less than 50% of which appear only once. The germline V gene encodes CDR1 LNHDA and CDR2 SQIVND (reference sequence). The length of the CDR3 is 13 residues. The V end lost 3 bases, the J end lost 2 bases, and 5 bases lay between the germline ends. The J gene is TRBJ1-5, the V gene TRBV19, with D possibly being TRBD1 (5 bases). Sequenced here: lung tumor tissue, sampled before any cancer treatment. The sequence was obtained from a man aged 35-75 years with stage I lung adenocarcinoma. In DNA form, the CDR3 reads TGTGCCAGTAGTATCAGGGGCAATCAGCCCCAGCATTTT. Translated, it gives CASSIRGNQPQHF.